The 28 T cell receptor beta chains reported below all come from one sample, sequenced in a study of molecular identifiers for immune sequencing clone quantification. TCRdb processed the PCR reads anew with MiXCR; each CDR3 protein has one entry. The sample consists of some 70,000 distinct CDR3 sequences, 15% to 20% of them appearing once. The source material was naive CD8+ T cells from blood, with Jurkat cell RNA spiked in. Subset meaning: FACS-sorted CD8+CD4-CCR7+CD45RA+ naive T cells. The receptors shown here come from a human donor in good health. Some libraries in this study had Jurkat cell RNA spiked in.

The rearrangement links TRBV11-2 to TRBJ2-7; 7 bases fit TRBD2. Losses at the gene ends were 3 bases for V and 3 bases for J; bases not matched to a gene: 5. The CDR3 is made up of 14 amino acids. CDR1 is SGHAT, CDR2 FQNNGV, per germline. The CDR3 DNA reads TGTGCCAGCAGCTTCGCGGGAGCGGTCTACGAGCAGTACTTC. Encoded protein: CASSFAGAVYEQYF.

J is TRBJ2-1 and V is TRBV10-2, with TRBD2 matching over 7 bases. Germline CDR1 and CDR2: WSHSY and SAAADI. After removal of 4 bases from V and 6 bases from J, the junction contained 6 bases not matched to a gene. This CDR3 has 14 amino acids. CDR3 sequence (DNA): TGCGCCAGCAGTGTGTCGGGGGGTATCAATGAGCAGTTCTTC. It translates to CASSVSGGINEQFF.

This clonotype appeared many times. This sequence joins TRBV25-1 and TRBJ1-5; a weak D match, TRBD1 (6 bases). The CDR3 runs 16 residues. V lost 3 bases to trimming and J lost 0 bases, with 12 bases between them. Germline CDR1 MGHDK, CDR2 SYGVNS. CDR3 DNA: TGTGCCAGCAGTGATGAGGGGGGTAGTAGCAATCAGCCCCAGCATTTT. Translated: CASSDEGGSSNQPQHF. The full variable domain, with the rest looked up from reference TRBV25-1 and TRBJ1-5, is EADIYQTPRYLVIGTGKKITLECSQTMGHDKMYWYQQDPGMELHLIHYSYGVNSTEKGDLSSESTVSRIRTEHFPLTLESARPSHTSQYLCASSDEGGSSNQPQHFGDGTRLSIL.

The V call is TRBV7-6, the J call TRBJ1-2; no clear D gene. This CDR3 is built from 17 residues. Between the trimmed V and J ends, which lost 1 base and 4 bases, there was a span of 19 bases. Germline assignment: CDR1 SGHVS and CDR2 FNYEAQ. The CDR3 spells CASSLETSGRGGYGYTF. The CDR3 DNA is TGTGCCAGCAGCTTAGAGACATCCGGGAGAGGAGGCTATGGCTACACCTTC.

A remark on this clonotype: A much larger clone sits a single nucleotide away, making a read error possible. The final CDR3 position lacks the conserved phenylalanine or tryptophan, pointing to a likely read error. The J gene is TRBJ2-3, the V gene TRBV9, with D perhaps TRBD2 (6 bases). Trimming took off 3 bases at V and 2 bases at J, with 10 bases between the two ends. Per germline, CDR1 SGDLS and CDR2 YYNGEE. This CDR3 region has 14 residues. The CDR3 here is CASSDGSFTDTQYL. CDR3 DNA: TGTGCCAGCAGCGACGGGAGTTTCACAGATACGCAGTATCTT.

This clonotype came up many times. The V and J genes are TRBV7-9 and TRBJ2-5, with 8 bases aligning to TRBD2. Trimming at V came to 8 bases and at J to 7 bases, leaving 12 bases not matched to a gene. The CDR3 is 14 amino acids. The germline V gene encodes CDR1 SEHNR and CDR2 FQNEAQ (reference sequence). CDR3 loop: CASAGLRGGVTQYF. CDR3 nucleotide sequence: TGTGCCAGCGCAGGGCTCCGGGGGGGCGTGACCCAGTACTTC. The full variable domain, with the rest looked up from reference TRBV7-9 and TRBJ2-5, is DTGVSQNPRHKITKRGQNVTFRCDPISEHNRLYWYRQTLGQGPEFLTYFQNEAQLEKSRLLSDRFSAERPKGSFSTLEIQRTEQGDSAMYLCASAGLRGGVTQYFGPGTRLLVL.

There are many counts of this clonotype. The chain is built from TRBV4-1 and TRBJ2-7; 9 nucleotides agree with TRBD2. CDR3 length equals 17 residues. J lost 2 bases, V lost 0 bases, and 8 bases had no gene match. Germline V gene lookup returns CDR1 MGHRA and CDR2 YSYEKL. The CDR3 loop is CASSQEDLAGMAYEQYF. CDR3 DNA sequence: TGCGCCAGCAGCCAAGAAGATCTAGCGGGGATGGCCTACGAGCAGTACTTC.

This clonotype was counted at least ten times. The chain uses TRBV19 and TRBJ2-7; D gene unclear. CDR1 and CDR2 (germline): LNHDA, SQIVND (reference sequence). Trimming pared 3 bases from V and 0 bases from J, leaving 6 bases between. CDR3 size: 13 residues. The CDR3 is CASSMSYSYEQYF. The CDR3, as DNA: TGTGCCAGTAGTATGTCCTACTCCTACGAGCAGTACTTC.

This clonotype was counted at least ten times. The V and J genes are TRBV2 and TRBJ2-7; D is perhaps TRBD1 or TRBD2 (5 bases each). Germline CDR1 SNHLY, CDR2 FYNNEI. CDR3 size: 14 residues. Trimming took 0 bases from V and 2 from J, leaving 8 bases between them. The CDR3 DNA is TGTGCCAGCAGTGAAGCGGGGACCCCCTACGAGCAGTACTTC. Encoded protein: CASSEAGTPYEQYF.

This clonotype was observed at least ten times. One junction end disagrees with the germline gene, perhaps due to a read error. This chain joins TRBV6-5 and TRBJ1-1, with D possibly matching TRBD1 (6 bases). The germline CDR1 and CDR2 sequences are MNHEY and SVGAGI. This CDR3 comprises 15 residues. The CDR3 sequence: CASSYFRGLSTEAFF. CDR3 DNA sequence: TGTGCCAGCAGCTACTTCAGGGGCTTAAGCACTGAAGCTTTCTTT.

In the case of this clonotype: A much larger clone sits a single nucleotide away, making a read error possible. Here the CDR3 omits its conserved ending phenylalanine or tryptophan, so a read error is the likely source. This rearrangement joins TRBV9 to TRBJ1-1; 10 positions agree with TRBD1. Germline trimming cut 0 bases from V and 10 bases from J; bases unmatched to any gene: 9. Per the germline V gene, CDR1 is SGDLS and CDR2 is YYNGEE. The CDR3 runs 15 residues. The CDR3 bases are TGTGCCAGCAGCGTAGCCGGGACAGGGGCTCAGCGAGCTTTCCTT. This gives the protein CASSVAGTGAQRAFL.

This clonotype was counted many times. This chain uses TRBV6-6 with TRBJ2-7; 10 bases are shared with TRBD2. Germline V gene data show CDR1 as MNHNY and CDR2 as SVGAGI (reference sequence). V dropped 6 bases and J dropped 6; count of bases not matched to a gene: 11. This CDR3 is 15 amino acids long. This chain's CDR3 is CASSLKSEREGEQYF. CDR3 nucleotides: TGTGCCAGCAGCCTCAAGTCGGAGCGGGAGGGCGAGCAGTACTTC.

This chain uses TRBV5-1 with TRBJ2-2; D gene ambiguous. Germline V gene lookup returns CDR1 SGHRS and CDR2 YFSETQ. V was pared by 3 bases and J by 0 bases, with 12 bases between. This CDR3 contains 16 residues. The CDR3 DNA sequence: TGCGCCAGCAGCTCCAGACACGACGCGAACACCGGGGAGCTGTTTTTT. It specifies CASSSRHDANTGELFF. Drawing the rest from reference TRBV5-1 and TRBJ2-2, the complete variable domain is KAGVTQTPRYLIKTRGQQVTLSCSPISGHRSVSWYQQTPGQGLQFLFEYFSETQRNKGNFPGRFSGRQFSNSRSEMNVSTLELGDSALYLCASSSRHDANTGELFFGEGSRLTVL.

This clonotype has ten or more counts. CDR3 bases: TGTGCCATACAGGGGGACTACACAGATACGCAGTATTTT. Its protein product is CAIQGDYTDTQYF. V gene TRBV12-3 or TRBV12-4 combines with J gene TRBJ2-3; TRBD1 is a possible D gene (8 bases). V dropped 10 bases and J dropped 2 bases, with 13 bases sitting between them. The CDR3 sequence is 13 residues long.

This clonotype was seen a handful of times. V and J are TRBV11-2 and TRBJ2-1; 9 nucleotides agree with TRBD2. CDR1 is SGHAT, CDR2 FQNNGV, per germline. The CDR3 contains 16 residues. The V gene end was trimmed by 2 bases and the J gene end by 4 bases; junction bases not matched to a gene: 6. CDR3 in amino acids: CASSLSRLAGYNEQFF. CDR3 DNA sequence: TGTGCCAGCAGCTTATCGAGGCTAGCGGGATACAATGAGCAGTTCTTC.

Remarks on this clonotype: One end of the junction does not line up with germline, which may come from a read error. V is TRBV18 and J is TRBJ2-1; 8 bases align to TRBD1. The V gene's germline CDR1 is KGHSH and CDR2 LQKENI. The CDR3 is 16 amino acids. CDR3 sequence (DNA): TGTGCCAGCCCACCACCGGGGACAGGAGGTTTCAATGAGCAGTTCTTC. Its protein is CASPPPGTGGFNEQFF.

This clonotype appeared many times. V usage is TRBV4-3 and J usage is TRBJ2-5, with a tentative D call TRBD2 (6 bases). From germline, CDR1 is LGHNA and CDR2 YSLEER. The CDR3 runs to 15 residues. With 3 bases removed from V and 1 base from J, the gap between germline ends came to 12 bases. CDR3 sequence (DNA): TGCGCCAGCAGCCATAGTACGGGAGTCCAAGAGACCCAGTACTTC. Amino acid sequence: CASSHSTGVQETQYF.

This clonotype has a count of ten or more. V is TRBV29-1 and J is TRBJ2-5, with a tentative D call TRBD2 (7 bases). The germline gives CDR1 SQVTM, CDR2 ANQGSEA. The CDR3 is 18 residues long. The V end was cut by 4 bases, the J end by 4 bases, with 28 bases between. Written as DNA, the CDR3 is TGCAGCGTTGGGGGCTTAACAAGGAGGGGGGGTAATCGAGAGACCCAGTACTTC. Protein sequence: CSVGGLTRRGGNRETQYF.

This sequence joins TRBV12-3 or TRBV12-4 and TRBJ2-2; D remains unclear. The CDR3 covers 12 residues. Trimming removed 2 bases from V and 6 bases from J, with 4 bases in between. The CDR3: CASSLSPGELFF. DNA for the CDR3: TGTGCCAGCAGTTTAAGTCCCGGGGAGCTGTTTTTT.

This clonotype was observed at least ten times. The V and J genes are TRBV7-2 and TRBJ2-7; D assignment may be TRBD1 or TRBD2 (5 bases each). This CDR3 is built from 17 residues. The germline CDR1 and CDR2 sequences are SGHTA and FQGNSA. V dropped 4 bases and J dropped 5 bases, with 24 bases sitting between them. CDR3 protein: CASSYPRDVSLPHEQYF. The CDR3 DNA is TGTGCCAGCAGCTACCCCCGGGACGTCTCCTTGCCCCACGAGCAGTACTTC.

The genes are TRBV27 and TRBJ2-7; 9 positions agree with TRBD1. Unmatched junction bases numbered 11, after V lost 5 bases and J lost 6 bases. Germline CDR1 is MNHEY and CDR2 is SMNVEV (reference sequence). The CDR3 runs to 15 residues. This CDR3 reads CASSLGTGLYREQYF. The CDR3, as DNA: TGTGCCAGCAGTCTCGGGACAGGGTTATACCGCGAGCAGTACTTC.

A word on this clonotype: The conserved closing phenylalanine or tryptophan is absent in this CDR3, likely reflecting a read error. V usage is TRBV27 and J usage is TRBJ2-7; D unclear. V lost 6 bases and J lost 3, with 18 bases in between. The CDR3 totals 15 residues. Germline CDR1 is MNHEY and CDR2 is SMNVEV (reference sequence). As DNA, the CDR3 is TGTGCCAGCAGGGGGATAGGCTCTTCCGTCTACGAGCAGTACATC. Its protein product is CASRGIGSSVYEQYI.

The table lists this clonotype with many counts. V usage is TRBV7-9 and J usage is TRBJ2-1; no reliable D call. The CDR3 covers 17 residues. CDR1 is SEHNR and CDR2 is FQNEAQ in the germline V gene (reference sequence). The germline V and J ends were trimmed by 1 base and 6 bases, with 19 bases remaining between them. CDR3 amino acids: CASSLEVRPLMPNEQFF. CDR3 coding DNA: TGTGCCAGCAGCTTAGAGGTTCGTCCCCTGATGCCCAATGAGCAGTTCTTC.

The genes are TRBV7-9 and TRBJ2-7, with TRBD2 as a possible D gene (6 bases). The CDR3 runs 16 residues. The ends were cut back, 1 base at V and 4 bases at J, with 17 bases in the middle. The germline CDR1 and CDR2 sequences are SEHNR and FQNEAQ (reference sequence). The CDR3 loop is CASSLGDPSGGYEQYF. DNA of the CDR3: TGTGCCAGCAGCTTAGGGGATCCGTCCGGGGGTTACGAGCAGTACTTC. Variable domain in full (rest from reference TRBV7-9 and TRBJ2-7): DTGVSQNPRHKITKRGQNVTFRCDPISEHNRLYWYRQTLGQGPEFLTYFQNEAQLEKSRLLSDRFSAERPKGSFSTLEIQRTEQGDSAMYLCASSLGDPSGGYEQYFGPGTRLTVT.

Comment on this clonotype: A much larger clone lies a single base off, so this may be a read error. The J gene is TRBJ2-7, the V gene TRBV29-1; 8 positions match TRBD2. V shed 4 bases and J 9 bases; nucleotides not matched to a gene: 11. Germline V gene lookup returns CDR1 SQVTM and CDR2 ANQGSEA. The CDR3 is 13 residues long. CDR3 sequence reads: CSVGSGNGDGQYF. Here the CDR3 DNA reads TGCAGCGTTGGTAGCGGGAATGGGGACGGGCAGTACTTC.

The chain employs TRBV28 and TRBJ2-1; no clear D gene. Trimming removed 1 base from V and 8 bases from J, with 6 bases in between. The length of the CDR3 is 12 residues. Per the germline V gene, CDR1 is MDHEN and CDR2 is SYDVKM. The CDR3 here is CASSLSWDEQFF. CDR3 nucleotides: TGTGCCAGCAGTTTATCTTGGGATGAGCAGTTCTTC. The variable domain in full, with the rest retrieved from reference TRBV28 and TRBJ2-1, is DVKVTQSSRYLVKRTGEKVFLECVQDMDHENMFWYRQDPGLGLRLIYFSYDVKMKEKGDIPEGYSVSREKKERFSLILESASTNQTSMYLCASSLSWDEQFFGPGTRLTVL.

The rearrangement uses TRBV13 and TRBJ2-7; possibly TRBD1 or TRBD2 for D (5 bases each). The CDR3 length is 14 residues. Germline loops: CDR1 PRHDT, CDR2 FYEKMQ (reference sequence). V dropped 0 bases and J dropped 5 bases, with 11 bases sitting between them. The chain's CDR3 is CASSLGRGRNEQYF. CDR3 sequence (DNA): TGTGCCAGCAGCTTAGGCCGGGGACGAAACGAGCAGTACTTC.

This clonotype was counted many times. The rearrangement joins TRBV7-8 to TRBJ2-3, with TRBD2 matching 11 bases. V shed 4 bases and J 5 bases; nucleotides not matched to a gene: 14. The CDR3 extends over 18 amino acids. In germline, CDR1 is SGHVS, CDR2 FQNEAQ. CDR3 in DNA: TGTGCCAGCAGCTACACATTAGCGGGAGGGCCGTCGGGAGATACGCAGTATTTT. It yields the protein CASSYTLAGGPSGDTQYF.